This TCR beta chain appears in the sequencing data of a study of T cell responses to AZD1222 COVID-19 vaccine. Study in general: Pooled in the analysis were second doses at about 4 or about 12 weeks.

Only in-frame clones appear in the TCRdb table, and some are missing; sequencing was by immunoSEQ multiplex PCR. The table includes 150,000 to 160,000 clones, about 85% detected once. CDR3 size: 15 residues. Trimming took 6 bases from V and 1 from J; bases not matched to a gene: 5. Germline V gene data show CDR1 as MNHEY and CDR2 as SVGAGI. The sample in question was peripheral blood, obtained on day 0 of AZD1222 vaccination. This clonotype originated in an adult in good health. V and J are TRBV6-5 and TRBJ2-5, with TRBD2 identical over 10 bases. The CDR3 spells CASRLSGGSQETQYF. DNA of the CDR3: TGTGCCAGCAGACTTAGCGGGGGGTCCCAAGAGACCCAGTACTTC.